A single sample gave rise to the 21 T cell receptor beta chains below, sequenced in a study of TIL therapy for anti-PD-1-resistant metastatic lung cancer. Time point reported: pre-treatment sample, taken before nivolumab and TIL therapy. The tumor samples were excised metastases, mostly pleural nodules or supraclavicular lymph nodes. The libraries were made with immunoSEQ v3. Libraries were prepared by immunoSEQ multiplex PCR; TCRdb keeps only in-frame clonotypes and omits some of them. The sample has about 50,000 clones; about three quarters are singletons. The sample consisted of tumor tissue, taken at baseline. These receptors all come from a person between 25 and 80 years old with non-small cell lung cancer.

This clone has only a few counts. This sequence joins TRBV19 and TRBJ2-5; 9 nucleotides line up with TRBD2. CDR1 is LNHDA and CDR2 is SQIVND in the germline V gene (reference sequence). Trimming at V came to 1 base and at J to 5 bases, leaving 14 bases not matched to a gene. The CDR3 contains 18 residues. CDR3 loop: CASSIGGSGSTVGETQYF. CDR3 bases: TGTGCCAGTAGTATAGGCGGTAGCGGGAGCACGGTAGGCGAGACCCAGTACTTC.

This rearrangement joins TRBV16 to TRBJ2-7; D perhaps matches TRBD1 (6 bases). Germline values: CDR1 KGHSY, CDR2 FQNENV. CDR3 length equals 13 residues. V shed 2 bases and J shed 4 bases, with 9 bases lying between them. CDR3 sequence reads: CASSQVGAYEQYF. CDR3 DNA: TGTGCCAGCAGCCAAGTGGGGGCATACGAGCAGTACTTC.

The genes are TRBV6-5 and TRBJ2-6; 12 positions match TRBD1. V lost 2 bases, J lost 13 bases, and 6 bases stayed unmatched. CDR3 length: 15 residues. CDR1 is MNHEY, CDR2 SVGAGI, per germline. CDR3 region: CASSYTPGQGAVLTF. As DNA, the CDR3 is TGTGCCAGCAGTTACACTCCGGGACAGGGGGCTGTCCTGACTTTC.

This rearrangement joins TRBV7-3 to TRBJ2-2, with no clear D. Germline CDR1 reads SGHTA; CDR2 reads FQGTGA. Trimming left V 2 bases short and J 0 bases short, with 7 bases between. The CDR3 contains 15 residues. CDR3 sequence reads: CASSLSTTNTGELFF. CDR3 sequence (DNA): TGTGCCAGCAGCTTATCGACAACGAACACCGGGGAGCTGTTTTTT.

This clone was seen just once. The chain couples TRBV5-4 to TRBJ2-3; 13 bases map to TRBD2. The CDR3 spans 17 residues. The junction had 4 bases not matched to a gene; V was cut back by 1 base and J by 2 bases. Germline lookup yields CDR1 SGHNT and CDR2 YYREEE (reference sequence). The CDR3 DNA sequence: TGTGCCAGCAGCTTGATCGGGACTAGCGGGGTCACAGATACGCAGTATTTT. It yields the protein CASSLIGTSGVTDTQYF.

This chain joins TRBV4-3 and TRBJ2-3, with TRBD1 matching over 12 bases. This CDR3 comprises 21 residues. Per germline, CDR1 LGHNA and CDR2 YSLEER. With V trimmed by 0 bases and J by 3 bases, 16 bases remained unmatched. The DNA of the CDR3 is TGCGCCAGCAGCCAAGAGTCGGGGACAGGGGGCTTAGAGGGTGGGACAGATACGCAGTATTTT. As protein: CASSQESGTGGLEGGTDTQYF.

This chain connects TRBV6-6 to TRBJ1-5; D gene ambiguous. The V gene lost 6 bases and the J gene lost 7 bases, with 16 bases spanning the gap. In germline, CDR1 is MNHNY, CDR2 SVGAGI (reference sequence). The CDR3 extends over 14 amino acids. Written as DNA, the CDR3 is TGTGCCAGCAGGGATGAGGTGGAGGGACAGCCCCAGCATTTT. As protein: CASRDEVEGQPQHF.

The CDR3 loop is CASSLFNAGGRETQYF. The CDR3 nucleotides are TGCGCCAGCAGCTTGTTCAACGCGGGAGGGCGAGAGACCCAGTACTTC. This chain uses TRBV5-1 with TRBJ2-5, with 9 positions matching TRBD2. The V gene's germline CDR1 is SGHRS and CDR2 YFSETQ. The CDR3 covers 16 residues. Trimming took 1 base from V and 4 from J; bases not matched to a gene: 8.

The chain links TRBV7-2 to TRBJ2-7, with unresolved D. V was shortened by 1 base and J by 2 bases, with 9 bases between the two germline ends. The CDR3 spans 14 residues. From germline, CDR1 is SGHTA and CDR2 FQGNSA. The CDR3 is CASSLVSPPYEQYF. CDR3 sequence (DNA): TGTGCCAGCAGCTTAGTCAGTCCCCCCTACGAGCAGTACTTC.

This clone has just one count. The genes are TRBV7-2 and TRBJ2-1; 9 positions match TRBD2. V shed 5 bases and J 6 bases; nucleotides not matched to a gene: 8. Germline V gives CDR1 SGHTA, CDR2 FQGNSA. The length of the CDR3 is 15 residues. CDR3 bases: TGTGCCAGCAGCACCGGTCCTAGCGGGGTCAATGAGCAGTTCTTC. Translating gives CASSTGPSGVNEQFF.

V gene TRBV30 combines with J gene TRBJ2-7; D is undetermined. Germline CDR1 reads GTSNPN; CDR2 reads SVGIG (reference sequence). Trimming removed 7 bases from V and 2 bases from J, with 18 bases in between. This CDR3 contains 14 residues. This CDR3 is CASRWSPTAYEQYF. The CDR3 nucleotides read TGTGCCTCAAGGTGGTCGCCCACGGCCTACGAGCAGTACTTC.

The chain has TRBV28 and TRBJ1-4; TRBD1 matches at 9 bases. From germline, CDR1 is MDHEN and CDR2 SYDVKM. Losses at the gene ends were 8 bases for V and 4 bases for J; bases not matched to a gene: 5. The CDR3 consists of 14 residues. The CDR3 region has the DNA TGTGCCAGCGGGGGGACAGGGATTAATGAAAAACTGTTTTTT. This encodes CASGGTGINEKLFF.

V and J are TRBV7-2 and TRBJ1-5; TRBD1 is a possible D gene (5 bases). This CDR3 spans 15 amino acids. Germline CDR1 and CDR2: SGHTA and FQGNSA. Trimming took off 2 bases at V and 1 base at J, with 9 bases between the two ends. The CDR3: CASSLSGLSNQPQHF. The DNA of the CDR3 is TGTGCCAGCAGCTTATCAGGGTTGAGCAATCAGCCCCAGCATTTT.

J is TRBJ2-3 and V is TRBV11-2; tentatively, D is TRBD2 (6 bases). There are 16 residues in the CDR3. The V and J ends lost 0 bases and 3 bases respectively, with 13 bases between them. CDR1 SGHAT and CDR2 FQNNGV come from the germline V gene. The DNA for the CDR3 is TGTGCCAGCAGCTTAGATGAGGGTGGAGGGACAGATACGCAGTATTTT. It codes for CASSLDEGGGTDTQYF.

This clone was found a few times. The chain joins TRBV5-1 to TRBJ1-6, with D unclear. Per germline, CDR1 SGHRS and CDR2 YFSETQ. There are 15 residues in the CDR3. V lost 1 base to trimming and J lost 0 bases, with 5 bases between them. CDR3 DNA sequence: TGCGCCAGCAGCTTGTTGAGCTCCTATAATTCACCCCTCCACTTT. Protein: CASSLLSSYNSPLHF.

The CDR3 protein is CASSLGVSGNQPQHF. CDR3 in DNA: TGTGCCAGTAGTTTAGGTGTCTCTGGCAATCAGCCCCAGCATTTT. The J gene is TRBJ1-5, the V gene TRBV19; the D is unclear. CDR1 and CDR2 (germline): LNHDA, SQIVND (reference sequence). The length of the CDR3 is 15 residues. Trimming left V 5 bases short and J 2 bases short, with 13 bases between.

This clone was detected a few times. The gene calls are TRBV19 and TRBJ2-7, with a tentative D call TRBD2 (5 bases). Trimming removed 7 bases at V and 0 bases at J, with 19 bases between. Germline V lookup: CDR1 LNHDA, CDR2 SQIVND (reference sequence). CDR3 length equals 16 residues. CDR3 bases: TGTGCCAGTACTCCCGGGATCAGTTTGAGCTCCTACGAGCAGTACTTC. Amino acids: CASTPGISLSSYEQYF. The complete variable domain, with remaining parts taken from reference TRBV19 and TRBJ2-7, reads DGGITQSPKYLFRKEGQNVTLSCEQNLNHDAMYWYRQDPGQGLRLIYYSQIVNDFQKGDIAEGYSVSREKKESFPLTVTSAQKNPTAFYLCASTPGISLSSYEQYFGPGTRLTVT.

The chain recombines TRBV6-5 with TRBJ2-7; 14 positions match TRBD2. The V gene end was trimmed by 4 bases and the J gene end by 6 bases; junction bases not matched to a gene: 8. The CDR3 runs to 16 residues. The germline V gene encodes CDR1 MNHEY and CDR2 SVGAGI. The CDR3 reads CASSSWGLAGAGEQYF. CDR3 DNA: TGTGCCAGCAGTTCCTGGGGACTAGCGGGAGCGGGCGAGCAGTACTTC.

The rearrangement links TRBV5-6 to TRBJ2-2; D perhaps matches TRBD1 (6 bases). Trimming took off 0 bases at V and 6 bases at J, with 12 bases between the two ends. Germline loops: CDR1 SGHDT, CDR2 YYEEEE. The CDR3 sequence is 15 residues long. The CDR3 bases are TGTGCCAGCAGCTTGGGGCAGGGGACCGCCGGGGAGCTGTTTTTT. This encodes CASSLGQGTAGELFF.

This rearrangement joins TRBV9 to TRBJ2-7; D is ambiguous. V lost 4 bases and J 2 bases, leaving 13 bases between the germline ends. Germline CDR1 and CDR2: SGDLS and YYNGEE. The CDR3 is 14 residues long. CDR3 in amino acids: CASSPRRSPYEQYF. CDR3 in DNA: TGTGCCAGCAGCCCCCGTCGTTCCCCCTACGAGCAGTACTTC.

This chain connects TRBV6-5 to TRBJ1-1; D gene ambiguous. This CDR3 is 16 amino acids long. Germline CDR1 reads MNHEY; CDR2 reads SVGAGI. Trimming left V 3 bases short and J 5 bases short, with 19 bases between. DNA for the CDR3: TGTGCCAGCAGTTATTTTCCCCAAGGTCCGGGGACTGAAGCTTTCTTT. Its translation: CASSYFPQGPGTEAFF.